This T cell receptor beta chain derives from a study of Graves' ophthalmopathy and Graves' hyperthyroidism. Orbital computed tomography, together with clinical symptoms, serum thyroxine, TRAb and thyroid ultrasound, was used for diagnosis. This clonotype was recorded at least ten times. What it binds is unknown. Amplification targeted the TCR beta CDR3 regions, with RNA transcripts as the source material. HTBI-primed first-round RT-PCR preceded second-round multiplex PCR. TCRdb called the multiplex PCR reads again in MiXCR, with one record for every CDR3 protein. The sample yields under 200,000 distinct CDR3 sequences, approximately 40% seen once. General observations from the study: In blood, most expanded thyroid clonotypes above 0.001 frequency were also detected.

Germline assignment: CDR1 MNHEY and CDR2 SVGEGT. CDR3 size: 18 residues. Trimming at V came to 2 bases and at J to 4 bases, leaving 11 bases not matched to a gene. This sequence originates from a woman aged 40 to 49 with Graves' ophthalmopathy. This chain uses TRBV6-2 or TRBV6-3 with TRBJ1-5; 10 bases match TRBD1. Specimen: peripheral blood. The CDR3 DNA reads TGTGCCAGCAGTTACACAGCGACAGGGGGCGCGGGGAATCAGCCCCAGCATTTT. Its protein is CASSYTATGGAGNQPQHF.